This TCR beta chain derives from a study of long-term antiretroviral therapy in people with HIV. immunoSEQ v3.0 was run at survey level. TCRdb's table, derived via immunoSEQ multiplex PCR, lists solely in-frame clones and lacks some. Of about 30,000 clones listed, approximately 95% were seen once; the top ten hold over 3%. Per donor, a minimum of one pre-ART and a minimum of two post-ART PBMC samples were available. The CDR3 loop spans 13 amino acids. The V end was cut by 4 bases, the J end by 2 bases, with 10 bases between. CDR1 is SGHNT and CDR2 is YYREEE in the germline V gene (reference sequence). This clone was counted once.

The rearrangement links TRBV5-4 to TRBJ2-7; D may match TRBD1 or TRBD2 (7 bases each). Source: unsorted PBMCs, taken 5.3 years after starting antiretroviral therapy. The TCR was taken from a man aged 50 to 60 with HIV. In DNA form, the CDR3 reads TGTGCCAGCAGCAGCGGGACAGCCTACGAGCAGTACTTC. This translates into CASSSGTAYEQYF.